This T cell receptor (beta chain) emerged from a study of shared clonotypes between healthy human individuals. Study-level information: Three plates were used per donor for CD4 naive, three for CD4 memory, two for CD8 naive and one for CD8 memory.

Clones were sequenced by immunoSEQ multiplex PCR, and TCRdb holds only the in-frame ones, with some missing. The data hold millions of clones, with 95% observed a single time. The V gene's germline CDR1 is ENHRY and CDR2 SYGVKD. V lost 3 bases and J lost 5; bases outside the gene matches: 5. The CDR3 runs to 14 residues. Sequenced sample: naive CD4+ T cells sorted from blood. Subset given: CD45RA+ positively selected. The chain joins TRBV10-3 to TRBJ2-7; 9 nucleotides line up with TRBD2. The clonotype was recovered from a young man in good health. CDR3 sequence reads: CAISDSGSTDEQYF. CDR3 coding DNA: TGTGCCATCAGTGATAGCGGGAGCACCGACGAGCAGTACTTC.